This TCR beta chain was sequenced during a study of blood T cells in healthy people across ages. The germline V and J ends were trimmed by 4 bases and 4 bases, with 9 bases remaining between them. This CDR3 comprises 13 residues. CDR1 and CDR2 (germline): SNHLY, FYNNEI. Total RNA, at least 5 micrograms per sample, was extracted from PBMCs. Primed by a sample-barcoded 5' primer and a J-beta primer mix, a second PCR proceeded for about 6 to 11 cycles. Each cDNA molecule received a tag from a template-switch adaptor that had 12 random nucleotides. MiXCR was run by TCRdb on the 5' RACE reads, yielding one entry per CDR3 protein. The profile covers some 710,000 distinct CDR3 sequences, with 22% appearing a single time and about 22% taken by the ten largest. In this sample, this clonotype turned up many times.

The clonotype comes from an older man in good health. Sequenced input: blood. The genes are TRBV2 and TRBJ2-3; D not certain. DNA of the CDR3: TGTGCCAGCAGTGGGGCCATGGCAGATACGCAGTATTTT. Translated, it gives CASSGAMADTQYF. Using reference TRBV2 and TRBJ2-3 for the parts outside the CDR3, the full variable domain is EPEVTQTPSHQVTQMGQEVILRCVPISNHLYFYWYRQILGQKVEFLVSFYNNEISEKSEIFDDQFSVERPDGSNFTLKIRSTKLEDSAMYFCASSGAMADTQYFGPGTRLTVL.